This T cell receptor (beta chain) was found in a study of beta chain features in type 1 diabetes listed by TCRdb under 2018. Regarding the complete study: Patients and healthy donors did not differ in mean age, gender distribution, total cell number or subset yield. Across all samples, around 100 million sorted cells were examined, and cell number per subset correlated strongly with RNA yield. Regulatory and stem cell-like memory subsets were isolated from only 8 patients and 8 healthy donors, whereas naive and central memory subsets came from all 28 donors. In the study, TCRB repertoires of sorted circulating CD4+ T cell subsets from recently diagnosed type 1 diabetes patients were compared with those of matched healthy donors.

Each donor gave one peripheral blood draw, averaging approximately 0.11 L, which was collected into heparinised tubes. A BD FACSAria II was used to sort naive, central memory, regulatory and stem cell-like memory CD4+ T cells with a panel that included CD45RO, CCR7, CD25, CD127, CD95 and CD27. Purity was above 95% for every sorted population. PBMCs were isolated right away by Lymphoprep density gradient centrifugation and were stained directly, without culture. To minimize batch effects, samples were stained and sorted in pairs, one healthy donor with one patient per experiment. In the case of this clone: Its antigen is currently not known. No base-level quality is on record; no much larger clone is a single base apart.

The V end loses 0 bases and the J end loses 0 bases, and a stretch of 16 bases separates them. Inclusive of the bounding cysteine and phenylalanine, the CDR3 is 18 residues long. CDR3 DNA only is kept here, 54 bases in frame from base 1. CDR1 and CDR2 are read off the germline V gene as LGHNA and YSLEER. Here is what the overall study found, with its caveats: Naive, central memory and regulatory TCRB repertoires appeared to be more similar among patients than among healthy donors. Patients with type 1 diabetes made fewer insertions and deleted more nucleotides at VDJ recombination sites, implying thymic rearrangement abnormalities. In all four CD4+ subsets, TCRB CDR3 length was moderately but significantly shorter in type 1 diabetes patients. PCR might favor shorter templates, but patient and control samples were amplified and corrected together, so any skew would affect both groups equally. HLA sub-analyses involved small numbers of individuals, so any influence of HLA type on TCRB rearrangement remained unresolved. Because cDNA was sequenced instead of genomic DNA, highly expressing activated cells could be over-represented, though the groups showed no difference in activation or CD3 levels.

The entire amount of isolated RNA was reverse transcribed using the High Capacity cDNA Reverse Transcription Kit, so the sequenced TCRB transcripts were expressed ones. Deep immunoSEQ sequencing was performed on naive, central memory and regulatory T cell samples, with an average of about 4 million total reads per sample. Sorted cells were lysed in RLT buffer, and RNA was extracted using DNase-treated RNeasy Micro or Mini kits according to cell number. To prevent cross-contamination, every cell subset was processed on its own, while patient and healthy donor samples were processed together. Using the immunoSEQ multiplex PCR, TCRB sequences were amplified from cDNA into 87-bp fragments spanning the CDR3 region. Amplicons were sequenced on the Illumina HiSeq platform. For the original study's pipeline: Synthetic template baselines were used to correct PCR bias computationally, reads within Hamming distance 2 were collapsed, and singletons that could not be merged were discarded. By aligning reads against IMGT, V, D and J genes, CDR3 length, and insertions or deletions at six rearrangement sites were assigned. Clonotype counts were normalized to sorted cell number within each subset before computing true diversity and Gini coefficients with the tcR R package. The overlap coefficient, calculated on TCRB nucleotide sequences, was used to quantify repertoire sharing. The immuneACCESS repertoire file appears here via TCRdb, limited to in-frame rearrangements. These files lack a portion of the clones; in checked studies, under half of the deficit traces to unresolved V genes, and the cause of the others is not known. The DNA gave D and trimming, while V, J and clone size come from that table. Recorded for this sample are more than 130,000 clones; 6.5% to 8.5% of them occurred a single time. The ten most abundant clones make up under 1.5% of the sample.

The clonotype was recovered from a woman between 25 and 40 years old in good health. The specimen sequenced was central memory CD4+ T cells from blood. The V and J segments used are TRBV4-3 and TRBJ2-3; the D gene cannot be named for sure. In nucleotide form, the sequence is TGCGCCAGCAGCCAAGATGTGGCGTCTAGTTGGAGCACAGATACGCAGTATTTT. This gives the protein CASSQDVASSWSTDTQYF.